Listed below are T cell receptor beta chains from one sample, sequenced in a study of T cell responses to AZD1222 COVID-19 vaccine. The method was immunoSEQ multiplex PCR; TCRdb's version includes in-frame clones alone and lacks a portion of them. The sample lists over 100,000 clones; around nine tenths were seen once. Here the sequenced sample was peripheral blood, taken on day 0 of AZD1222 vaccination. The receptors here all came from an adult in good health. Each CDR3 is given with its conserved first and last residue. The D gene is left open where the match is weak. Clone sizes are given selectively: once, few, many, or a class where the clone is expanded.

TRBD2,NA,TRBV12-3/TRBV12-4,TRBJ2-1,CAADLAGGSEQFF,TGTGCCGCCGATCTAGCGGGGGGGAGTGAGCAGTTCTTC
NA,NA,TRBV9,TRBJ2-1,CASSVDGGLPYNEQFF,TGTGCCAGCAGCGTAGATGGGGGATTACCCTACAATGAGCAGTTCTTC
NA,NA,TRBV7-9,TRBJ2-3,CASRDLGLNLGYF,TGTGCCAGCAGAGACCTCGGGCTTAATCTCGGATATTTT
NA,NA,TRBV27,TRBJ1-6,CASSLGGYNSPLHF,TGTGCCAGCAGTTTAGGCGGGTATAATTCACCCCTCCACTTT
TRBD2,few,TRBV6-4,TRBJ2-2,CASSAAGGHTGELFF,TGTGCCAGCAGTGCAGCGGGGGGCCACACCGGGGAGCTGTTTTTT
TRBD1,NA,TRBV10-3,TRBJ2-2,CAKSSGTDTGELFF,TGTGCCAAAAGTTCCGGGACAGATACCGGGGAGCTGTTTTTT
TRBD2,NA,TRBV7-2,TRBJ2-7,CASSSLTAGGKQYF,TGTGCCAGCAGCTCCCTCACCGCGGGGGGCAAGCAGTACTTC
NA,NA,TRBV12-3/TRBV12-4,TRBJ2-7,CASRQGADEQYF,TGTGCCAGCAGGCAGGGTGCCGACGAGCAGTACTTC
TRBD1,once,TRBV11-2,TRBJ2-3,CASSLDRGLGTDTQYF,TGTGCCAGCAGCCTCGACAGGGGGCTCGGCACAGATACGCAGTATTTT
NA,few,TRBV7-2,TRBJ1-4,CASSLESAAPSEKLFF,TGTGCCAGCAGCTTAGAATCGGCGGCCCCTAGCGAAAAACTGTTTTTT
TRBD1,NA,TRBV24-1,TRBJ2-3,CATSDRDRGSTDTQYF,TGTGCCACCAGTGACCGGGACAGGGGTAGCACAGATACGCAGTATTTT
NA,NA,TRBV7-2,TRBJ2-3,CASSLSYTDTQYF,TGTGCCAGCAGCTTATCATACACAGATACGCAGTATTTT
NA,NA,TRBV29-1,TRBJ1-1,CSVPDGAEAFF,TGCAGCGTCCCTGACGGCGCTGAAGCTTTCTTT
TRBD1,NA,TRBV7-2,TRBJ2-1,CASSLIQGSYNEQFF,TGTGCCAGCAGCTTAATACAGGGGTCGTACAATGAGCAGTTCTTC
TRBD1,medium-sized,TRBV15,TRBJ1-1,CATSRDGRLQGAAFF,TGTGCCACCAGCAGAGATGGGCGATTACAGGGGGCGGCTTTCTTT
NA,NA,TRBV6-2/TRBV6-3,TRBJ2-3,CASSYSRAGSSTDTQYF,TGTGCCAGCAGTTACTCGAGGGCAGGGAGTTCCACAGATACGCAGTATTTT
TRBD1,NA,TRBV20-1,TRBJ1-2,CSASGQGEGYTF,TGCAGTGCTAGTGGGCAGGGGGAAGGCTACACCTTC
TRBD1,NA,TRBV7-2,TRBJ2-7,CASSKDRAYEQYF,TGTGCCAGCAGCAAGGACAGGGCCTACGAGCAGTACTTC
TRBD1,NA,TRBV4-1,TRBJ1-2,CASSQDRTGIDGYTF,TGCGCCAGCAGCCAAGACCGGACAGGGATAGATGGCTACACCTTC
NA,NA,TRBV5-4,TRBJ2-1,CASSFPPPRGASSYNEQFF,TGTGCCAGCAGCTTTCCACCCCCCCGGGGGGCGAGCTCCTACAATGAGCAGTTCTTC
NA,NA,TRBV7-2,TRBJ1-2,CASSRGGNDGYTF,TGTGCCAGCAGCCGAGGGGGAAATGATGGCTACACCTTC
NA,NA,TRBV6-2/TRBV6-3,TRBJ1-1,CASSLTKGTEAFF,TGTGCCAGCAGTTTAACCAAGGGCACTGAAGCTTTCTTT
NA,NA,TRBV7-9,TRBJ1-1,CASSYYRDNTEAFF,TGTGCCAGCAGCTATTACAGGGATAACACTGAAGCTTTCTTT
TRBD1,NA,TRBV27,TRBJ2-2,CASQKGQGATGELFF,TGTGCCAGCCAAAAGGGACAGGGGGCCACCGGGGAGCTGTTTTTT
NA,NA,TRBV10-2,TRBJ1-6,CASRSSNSPLHF,TGCGCCAGCAGAAGCAGTAACTCACCCCTCCACTTT
NA,NA,TRBV18,TRBJ2-5,CASSPSQGSKTQYF,TGTGCCAGCTCACCAAGCCAGGGGTCGAAGACCCAGTACTTC
NA,NA,TRBV14,TRBJ2-3,CASRGGGPGGDTQYF,TGTGCCAGCAGGGGCGGCGGCCCTGGTGGAGATACGCAGTATTTT
NA,NA,TRBV24-1,TRBJ1-2,CATSESEFGYTF,TGTGCCACCAGTGAGTCCGAATTCGGCTACACCTTC
TRBD1,NA,TRBV28,TRBJ1-2,CASSPQGAGYGYTF,TGTGCCAGCAGCCCCCAGGGGGCTGGCTATGGCTACACCTTC
TRBD2,NA,TRBV5-4,TRBJ2-3,CASSTYGGARADTQYF,TGTGCCAGCAGCACATACGGGGGGGCGAGGGCAGATACGCAGTATTTT
NA,NA,TRBV6-6,TRBJ2-3,CASTSRAPIDTQYF,TGTGCCAGCACGTCCCGGGCCCCGATAGATACGCAGTATTTT
NA,NA,TRBV7-2,TRBJ1-1,CASSLQGRNTEAFF,TGTGCCAGCAGCTTACAGGGCCGGAACACTGAAGCTTTCTTT
NA,few,TRBV11-1,TRBJ2-2,CASSLVPGELFF,TGTGCCAGCAGCTTGGTGCCCGGGGAGCTGTTTTTT
NA,NA,TRBV29-1,TRBJ1-3,CSVVTPVRSGNTIYF,TGCAGCGTTGTTACCCCCGTGAGGTCTGGAAACACCATATATTTT
NA,NA,TRBV30,TRBJ1-6,CAWSVTRGNSPLHF,TGTGCCTGGAGTGTAACGAGAGGGAATTCACCCCTCCACTTT
NA,NA,TRBV20-1,TRBJ2-3,CSARLAVTQYF,TGCAGTGCTAGACTTGCGGTGACGCAGTATTTT
NA,NA,TRBV28,TRBJ1-2,CASSYILPGGVYGYTF,TGTGCCAGCAGTTACATCCTCCCCGGGGGGGTCTATGGCTACACCTTC
NA,NA,TRBV28,TRBJ1-1,CASSLARAGNTEAFF,TGTGCCAGCAGTTTAGCGAGGGCGGGGAACACTGAAGCTTTCTTT
TRBD2,NA,TRBV6-5,TRBJ2-1,CASRPSGGIYNEQFF,TGTGCCAGCAGACCAAGCGGGGGGATTTACAATGAGCAGTTCTTC
NA,NA,TRBV4-2,TRBJ2-7,CASSPRDTTYEQYF,TGTGCCAGCAGCCCCCGGGACACAACCTACGAGCAGTACTTC
NA,NA,TRBV3-1/TRBV3-2,TRBJ1-5,CASSQFSRQPQHF,TGTGCCAGCAGCCAGTTTAGTCGACAGCCCCAGCATTTT
NA,NA,TRBV5-6,TRBJ2-5,CASSLTGIGYQETQYF,TGTGCCAGCAGCTTGACCGGGATTGGGTACCAAGAGACCCAGTACTTC